Shown below are 9 T cell receptor beta chains from a single sample sequenced in a study of OX40 agonist ivuxolimab in advanced cancers. The data were produced by immunoSEQ multiplex PCR, yet TCRdb's version contains in-frame clones alone and is incomplete. This table has 25,000 to 30,000 clones, around 85% appearing once. The input for sequencing was CD4+ or CD8+ T cells sorted from blood, taken in a trial of the OX40 agonist ivuxolimab. These receptors were obtained from an adult with an advanced solid tumor such as melanoma, head and neck, liver or kidney cancer.

The chain uses TRBV4-1 and TRBJ1-5; D is undetermined. Germline CDR1 is MGHRA and CDR2 is YSYEKL. V lost 1 base, J lost 6 bases, and 4 bases lay in between. There are 12 residues in the CDR3. This chain's CDR3 is CASSQGTQPQHF. CDR3 nucleotides: TGCGCCAGCAGCCAAGGCACTCAGCCCCAGCATTTT.

The chain employs TRBV7-9 and TRBJ2-3; D gene uncertain. The CDR3 runs to 15 residues. Germline V lookup: CDR1 SEHNR, CDR2 FQNEAQ (reference sequence). The V end lost 5 bases, the J end lost 3 bases, and 15 bases lay between the germline ends. In DNA form, the CDR3 reads TGTGCCAGCAGCCCCCCCTTGAGACCGACAGATACGCAGTATTTT. The encoded protein is CASSPPLRPTDTQYF.

Comment on this clone: The sample holds other DNA sequences that translate to the same CDR3. This chain connects TRBV7-9 to TRBJ1-2; D gene unclear. The CDR3 length is 13 residues. V was pared by 3 bases and J by 2 bases, with 7 bases between. Germline V gene lookup returns CDR1 SEHNR and CDR2 FQNEAQ (reference sequence). CDR3 residues: CASSLPSNYGYTF. Written as DNA, the CDR3 is TGTGCCAGCAGCTTGCCCTCCAACTATGGCTACACCTTC.

This chain links TRBV7-8 with TRBJ2-5, with 8 bases identical to TRBD2. After removal of 7 bases from V and 3 bases from J, the junction contained 7 bases not matched to a gene. The germline V gene encodes CDR1 SGHVS and CDR2 FQNEAQ. This CDR3 has 14 residues. The CDR3 DNA reads TGTGCCAGCACCACTCCCGGGGGGGAAGAGACCCAGTACTTC. Its protein product is CASTTPGGEETQYF. The full variable domain, completed using reference TRBV7-8 and TRBJ2-5, is GAGVSQSPRYKVAKRGQDVALRCDPISGHVSLFWYQQALGQGPEFLTYFQNEAQLDKSGLPSDRFFAERPEGSVSTLKIQRTQQEDSAVYLCASTTPGGEETQYFGPGTRLLVL.

The chain joins TRBV5-4 to TRBJ1-1; 7 bases agree with TRBD1. This CDR3 spans 17 amino acids. Germline V CDR1 and CDR2: SGHNT, YYREEE (reference sequence). Germline trimming cut 4 bases from V and 1 base from J; bases unmatched to any gene: 13. This CDR3 reads CASSPGGQGEWNTEAFF. The CDR3, as DNA: TGTGCCAGCAGCCCCGGGGGCCAGGGGGAATGGAACACTGAAGCTTTCTTT.

This chain uses TRBV27 with TRBJ1-2; no clear D gene. Trimming left V 5 bases short and J 6 bases short, with 10 bases between. Per germline, CDR1 MNHEY and CDR2 SMNVEV (reference sequence). This CDR3 has 12 amino acids. In DNA form, the CDR3 reads TGTGCCAGCAGTCGCCCGGGGAATGGCTACACCTTC. Amino acid sequence: CASSRPGNGYTF.

The J gene is TRBJ1-5, the V gene TRBV4-1; a possible D gene is TRBD1 (5 bases). This CDR3 is built from 19 residues. The V end was cut by 0 bases, the J end by 1 base, with 19 bases between. CDR1 is MGHRA and CDR2 is YSYEKL in the germline V gene. CDR3 in DNA: TGCGCCAGCAGCCAAGATATTAATTTGGAGGGGTTGAGCAATCAGCCCCAGCATTTT. Translation gives CASSQDINLEGLSNQPQHF.

This clone was observed a single time. The rearrangement uses TRBV15 and TRBJ2-2, with 8 bases aligning to TRBD1. Unmatched junction bases numbered 5, after V lost 1 base and J lost 4 bases. There are 16 residues in the CDR3. Germline CDR1 and CDR2: LNHNV and YYDKDF (reference sequence). CDR3 in amino acids: CATSRGYRGVTGELFF. CDR3 nucleotides: TGTGCCACCAGCAGAGGTTACAGGGGGGTCACCGGGGAGCTGTTTTTT.

V gene TRBV7-9 combines with J gene TRBJ2-2; D may match TRBD1 or TRBD2 (5 bases each). The CDR3 runs to 15 residues. The germline V gene encodes CDR1 SEHNR and CDR2 FQNEAQ (reference sequence). The V end lost 0 bases, the J end lost 4 bases, and 9 bases lay between the germline ends. Here the CDR3 DNA reads TGTGCCAGCAGCTTAGCGCGAGGGGCCACCGGGGAGCTGTTTTTT. Translation gives CASSLARGATGELFF.